The 6 T cell receptor beta chains below all came from one sample that was sequenced in a study of cytomegalovirus exposure and HLA in healthy donors (dated by TCRdb to about 2017). Libraries were prepared through the immunoSEQ multiplex PCR assay. A mixture of 60 forward primers for TCR Vbeta segments and 13 reverse primers for TCR Jbeta segments was used in the multiplex PCR. In TCRdb, the immuneACCESS table is reduced to in-frame sequences with V and J assigned. These tables do not hold every clone; where another copy was compared, an unresolved V gene accounts for under half, and the others remain unexplained. The sample records 150,000 to 180,000 clones, 70% to 80% of which are singletons. Approximately 8% of the sample is taken by the ten largest. Sample: PBMCs. All receptors come from a man aged 25 to 40 in good health and CMV-seropositive.

The rearrangement joins TRBV28 to TRBJ1-4; the D gene is possibly TRBD1 (5 bases). The CDR3 is 13 amino acids. V was pared by 1 base and J by 8 bases, with 8 bases between. Germline CDR1 is MDHEN and CDR2 is SYDVKM. CDR3 nucleotides: TGTGCCAGCAGTTTATCCAGGGTGGAAAAACTGTTTTTT. Its translation is CASSLSRVEKLFF.

The chain employs TRBV28 and TRBJ2-6; D is uncertain. Germline V gene data show CDR1 as MDHEN and CDR2 as SYDVKM. This CDR3 spans 15 amino acids. The V gene lost 6 bases and the J gene lost 2 bases, with 11 bases spanning the gap. The CDR3, as DNA: TGTGCCAGCAGGGGCGTGGGCCCTGGGGCCAACGTCCTGACTTTC. This encodes CASRGVGPGANVLTF.

A note on this clone: Different DNA sequences within this sample yield the same CDR3. J is TRBJ1-5 and V is TRBV15, with no clear D. Germline CDR1 LNHNV, CDR2 YYDKDF (reference sequence). The ends were cut back, 0 bases at V and 2 bases at J, with 8 bases in the middle. CDR3 length equals 15 residues. The CDR3 region is CATSRDPGGNQPQHF. The CDR3 DNA reads TGTGCCACCAGCAGAGATCCGGGAGGCAATCAGCCCCAGCATTTT.

This chain uses TRBV19 with TRBJ2-3, with D perhaps TRBD2 (5 bases). From germline, CDR1 is LNHDA and CDR2 SQIVND (reference sequence). V gave up 5 bases and J gave up 2 bases, with 14 bases separating them. This CDR3 has 15 residues. The CDR3 coding sequence is TGTGCCAGTAGTGACCGGGGATCGTACACAGATACGCAGTATTTT. The encoded protein is CASSDRGSYTDTQYF. Full variable domain (remainder filled in from reference TRBV19 and TRBJ2-3): DGGITQSPKYLFRKEGQNVTLSCEQNLNHDAMYWYRQDPGQGLRLIYYSQIVNDFQKGDIAEGYSVSREKKESFPLTVTSAQKNPTAFYLCASSDRGSYTDTQYFGPGTRLTVL.

This sequence joins TRBV7-3 and TRBJ2-2; D unclear. Germline V CDR1 and CDR2: SGHTA, FQGTGA. V was trimmed by 5 bases and J by 1 base, leaving 8 bases between them. The CDR3 sequence is 14 residues long. The CDR3 loop is CASSLRKNTGELFF. The DNA for the CDR3 is TGTGCCAGCAGCCTCAGGAAGAACACCGGGGAGCTGTTTTTT.

The chain employs TRBV7-8 and TRBJ2-1, with D uncertain. Trimming pared 2 bases from V and 10 bases from J, leaving 12 bases between. The CDR3 contains 13 residues. The germline V gene encodes CDR1 SGHVS and CDR2 FQNEAQ. CDR3 residues: CASSLSYSREQFF. CDR3 nucleotides: TGTGCCAGCAGCTTAAGTTACAGCCGAGAGCAGTTCTTC. The complete variable domain, with remaining parts taken from reference TRBV7-8 and TRBJ2-1, reads GAGVSQSPRYKVAKRGQDVALRCDPISGHVSLFWYQQALGQGPEFLTYFQNEAQLDKSGLPSDRFFAERPEGSVSTLKIQRTQQEDSAVYLCASSLSYSREQFFGPGTRLTVL.